This passage covers 6 T cell receptor beta chains from one sample sequenced in a study of shared T cell receptors in the human thymus. Assay used: immunoSEQ multiplex PCR; TCRdb lists only in-frame clones, some missing. Counted here are approximately 760,000 clones, 70% to 90% occurring once; the ten biggest clones make up around 0.0099%. The same specimen was also included in a second study, on human thymus T cells.

The sequencing input was thymocytes. The receptors here all came from a girl less than two years old with a congenital heart defect.

The V and J genes are TRBV19 and TRBJ1-4; D remains unclear. V lost 5 bases and J lost 2, with 12 bases in between. Germline V gives CDR1 LNHDA, CDR2 SQIVND (reference sequence). The CDR3 contains 15 residues. The CDR3 loop reads CASSSEEATNEKLFF. The CDR3 bases are TGTGCCAGTAGTTCGGAGGAGGCGACTAATGAAAAACTGTTTTTT.

The chain links TRBV13 to TRBJ1-4; maybe TRBD1 (5 bases). Germline lookup yields CDR1 PRHDT and CDR2 FYEKMQ (reference sequence). V lost 4 bases and J lost 7, with 13 bases in between. CDR3 length: 14 residues. The CDR3 DNA reads TGTGCCAGCAGCTATGGGACTGACGGTGAAAAACTGTTTTTT. Translated: CASSYGTDGEKLFF. Together with reference TRBV13 and TRBJ1-4, the CDR3 gives the full variable domain: AAGVIQSPRHLIKEKRETATLKCYPIPRHDTVYWYQQGPGQDPQFLISFYEKMQSDKGSIPDRFSAQQFSDYHSELNMSSLELGDSALYFCASSYGTDGEKLFFGSGTQLSVL.

V and J are TRBV15 and TRBJ2-1; no definite D call. CDR1 is LNHNV and CDR2 is YYDKDF in the germline V gene (reference sequence). The CDR3 length is 15 residues. The germline V and J ends were trimmed by 5 bases and 3 bases, with 14 bases remaining between them. The CDR3: CATSYSKRDYNEQFF. The CDR3 nucleotides are TGTGCCACCAGCTATTCCAAGCGAGACTACAATGAGCAGTTCTTC.

This chain connects TRBV4-1 to TRBJ1-2; D is uncertain. The germline V and J ends were trimmed by 0 bases and 6 bases, with 23 bases remaining between them. Germline CDR1 MGHRA, CDR2 YSYEKL. This CDR3 is built from 18 residues. CDR3 protein: CASSQDGGELRKYDGYTF. The CDR3 DNA follows: TGCGCCAGCAGCCAAGATGGCGGGGAACTCAGGAAATACGATGGCTACACCTTC.

J is TRBJ1-1 and V is TRBV7-2; a possible D gene is TRBD1 (6 bases). The V end lost 5 bases, the J end lost 5 bases, and 15 bases lay between the germline ends. CDR1 is SGHTA, CDR2 FQGNSA, per germline. The CDR3 contains 14 residues. In DNA, the CDR3 is TGTGCCAGCAGCCAACTTAACAGGGAGACTGAAGCTTTCTTT. Translating it yields CASSQLNRETEAFF.

This chain connects TRBV27 to TRBJ2-7, with D perhaps matching TRBD2 (6 bases). Trimming cost V 7 bases and J 3 bases, with 13 bases left between them. CDR3 length equals 13 residues. Germline V gives CDR1 MNHEY, CDR2 SMNVEV (reference sequence). CDR3 coding DNA: TGTGCCAGCACCCTGCGGAGGGGCTACGAGCAGTACTTC. Translated: CASTLRRGYEQYF.